One and the same sample provided the 18 T cell receptor beta chains below, sequenced in a study of cytomegalovirus exposure and HLA in healthy donors. The PCR made use of 60 Vbeta and 13 Jbeta primers. Method: immunoSEQ multiplex PCR; TCRdb's copy keeps in-frame clones and lacks some. Here the sample spans about 95,000 clones, around three quarters being singletons. Source material: PBMCs. The receptors shown here come from a man aged 55 to 70 in good health and CMV-seronegative.

This chain uses TRBV4-2 with TRBJ2-3, with 10 nucleotides matching TRBD2. With 1 base clipped from V and 1 base from J, the junction kept 2 bases outside the gene matches. The CDR3 has 16 amino acids. Germline V CDR1 and CDR2: LGHNA, YNFKEQ. The CDR3 protein is CASSQAGTSGTDTQYF. Written as DNA, the CDR3 is TGTGCCAGCAGCCAAGCGGGGACTAGCGGCACAGATACGCAGTATTTT.

This chain joins TRBV29-1 and TRBJ2-7; a possible D gene is TRBD2 (6 bases). Germline V CDR1 and CDR2: SQVTM, ANQGSEA. The length of the CDR3 is 14 residues. V lost 5 bases and J 0 bases, leaving 14 bases between the germline ends. The CDR3 DNA reads as TGCAGCGTTAAGGAGGGCAGATTCTCCTACGAGCAGTACTTC. Amino acid sequence: CSVKEGRFSYEQYF.

The V gene is TRBV28, the J gene TRBJ1-2, with 7 positions matching TRBD1. The germline gives CDR1 MDHEN, CDR2 SYDVKM. The length of the CDR3 is 14 residues. V dropped 2 bases and J dropped 6; count of bases not matched to a gene: 6. In nucleotides, the CDR3 is TGTGCCAGCAGTTTAGGGCAGGGGGGCGATGGCTACACCTTC. This translates into CASSLGQGGDGYTF.

The CDR3 nucleotides read TGCGCCAGCAGCGGACGGGAGAACACTGAAGCTTTCTTT. This translates into CASSGRENTEAFF. The V and J genes are TRBV5-1 and TRBJ1-1; unclear D gene. Trimming took off 4 bases at V and 1 base at J, with 8 bases between the two ends. There are 13 residues in the CDR3. Germline V CDR1 and CDR2: SGHRS, YFSETQ. Supplemented by reference TRBV5-1 and TRBJ1-1, the full variable domain reads KAGVTQTPRYLIKTRGQQVTLSCSPISGHRSVSWYQQTPGQGLQFLFEYFSETQRNKGNFPGRFSGRQFSNSRSEMNVSTLELGDSALYLCASSGRENTEAFFGQGTRLTVV.

This sequence joins TRBV18 and TRBJ2-7; possibly TRBD2 for D (5 bases). This CDR3 contains 15 residues. The germline gives CDR1 KGHSH, CDR2 LQKENI. The V gene lost 3 bases and the J gene lost 2 bases, with 14 bases spanning the gap. The CDR3, as DNA: TGTGCCAGCTCACCTCCGGGGAATTTACCCTACGAGCAGTACTTC. It encodes CASSPPGNLPYEQYF.

The rearrangement joins TRBV2 to TRBJ2-1; D is uncertain. This CDR3 comprises 14 residues. The germline gives CDR1 SNHLY, CDR2 FYNNEI. With 5 bases removed from V and 2 bases from J, the gap between germline ends came to 10 bases. For the CDR3, the DNA is TGTGCCAGCAGTTCGACTGGTCCCTACAATGAGCAGTTCTTC. It is translated as CASSSTGPYNEQFF.

This clone appeared once. The chain joins TRBV7-9 to TRBJ1-2; the match to TRBD1 covers 7 bases. The germline V gene has CDR1 SEHNR and CDR2 FQNEAQ (reference sequence). V lost 5 bases to trimming and J lost 0 bases; unmatched junction nucleotides: 6. The CDR3 has 15 amino acids. CDR3 in amino acids: CASSTGQDANYGYTF. Here the CDR3 DNA reads TGTGCCAGCAGCACAGGACAGGATGCTAACTATGGCTACACCTTC.

V gene TRBV15 combines with J gene TRBJ2-5; TRBD2 agrees at 8 bases. V shed 4 bases and J 4 bases; nucleotides not matched to a gene: 8. The germline V gene encodes CDR1 LNHNV and CDR2 YYDKDF (reference sequence). This CDR3 comprises 15 residues. The CDR3 spells CATSIDRGGGETQYF. CDR3 nucleotide sequence: TGTGCCACCAGCATTGACCGGGGGGGTGGAGAGACCCAGTACTTC.

The rearrangement uses TRBV30 and TRBJ2-7, with 7 bases fitting TRBD2. This CDR3 contains 13 residues. V shed 3 bases, J shed 2 bases, and the junction held 4 bases outside the gene matches. CDR1 GTSNPN and CDR2 SVGIG come from the germline V gene (reference sequence). The CDR3 DNA reads as TGTGCCTGGAGCGGGGGGATCACCTACGAGCAGTACTTC. Translated: CAWSGGITYEQYF.

V usage is TRBV4-1 and J usage is TRBJ2-3, with a weak D call TRBD2 (5 bases). The CDR3 totals 15 residues. V lost 0 bases and J 4 bases, leaving 11 bases between the germline ends. The germline CDR1 and CDR2 sequences are MGHRA and YSYEKL. Here the CDR3 reads CASSQDSEVPDTQYF. Written as DNA, the CDR3 is TGCGCCAGCAGCCAAGACTCGGAGGTTCCAGATACGCAGTATTTT.

DNA of the CDR3: TGTGCCAGCAGCTTTAACTCTGGAAACACCATATATTTT. This encodes CASSFNSGNTIYF. The chain couples TRBV7-9 to TRBJ1-3; no clear D. Trimming left V 3 bases short and J 0 bases short, with 3 bases between. Germline assignment: CDR1 SEHNR and CDR2 FQNEAQ (reference sequence). The CDR3 is 13 residues long.

The genes are TRBV7-9 and TRBJ2-7; weak D call: TRBD2 (5 bases). The CDR3 totals 15 residues. Germline CDR1 is SEHNR and CDR2 is FQNEAQ (reference sequence). V was shortened by 5 bases and J by 0 bases, with 14 bases between the two germline ends. The CDR3 sequence: CASSHLGLSSYEQYF. CDR3 in DNA: TGTGCCAGCAGCCATCTCGGACTCAGCTCCTACGAGCAGTACTTC.

J is TRBJ2-5 and V is TRBV2; D perhaps matches TRBD2 (6 bases). Germline V CDR1 and CDR2: SNHLY, FYNNEI. V was pared by 3 bases and J by 2 bases, with 13 bases between. The CDR3 runs 15 residues. The CDR3 DNA reads as TGTGCCAGCAGTGATCGTGTCCGGGGGCAAGAGACCCAGTACTTC. Translated: CASSDRVRGQETQYF.

The chain carries TRBV11-3 and TRBJ2-1; 7 bases agree with TRBD2. V lost 4 bases and J lost 6; bases outside the gene matches: 3. This CDR3 contains 13 residues. CDR1 and CDR2 (germline): SGHNT, YENEEA. CDR3 DNA: TGTGCCAGCAGCTCCGGACTAGTCAATGAGCAGTTCTTC. Translation: CASSSGLVNEQFF.

In its sample, this clone was seen once. The V and J genes are TRBV28 and TRBJ1-1; a possible D gene is TRBD1 (6 bases). The V end was cut by 7 bases, the J end by 3 bases, with 12 bases between. Germline values: CDR1 MDHEN, CDR2 SYDVKM. This CDR3 is 13 amino acids long. The CDR3 is CASNRGGYTEAFF. CDR3 sequence (DNA): TGTGCCAGCAACCGAGGGGGTTACACTGAAGCTTTCTTT.

In this sample, this clone turned up a few times. The rearrangement uses TRBV6-5 and TRBJ1-1, with D perhaps TRBD1 (6 bases). The germline V and J ends were trimmed by 2 bases and 5 bases, with 12 bases remaining between them. Germline V gene lookup returns CDR1 MNHEY and CDR2 SVGAGI. CDR3 length equals 14 residues. The CDR3 bases are TGTGCCAGCAGTTACATGGGGGGGCGGACTGAAGCTTTCTTT. This encodes CASSYMGGRTEAFF.

The chain recombines TRBV4-3 with TRBJ1-2; possibly TRBD1 for D (5 bases). V gave up 6 bases and J gave up 0 bases, with 14 bases separating them. Germline loops: CDR1 LGHNA, CDR2 YSLEER. The CDR3 length is 15 residues. For the CDR3, the DNA is TGCGCCAGCAGTCAGGGAATGGCAGCTAACTATGGCTACACCTTC. Its translation: CASSQGMAANYGYTF.

V is TRBV29-1 and J is TRBJ2-7, with 7 positions matching TRBD1. CDR3 length: 11 residues. V lost 4 bases to trimming and J lost 7 bases; unmatched junction nucleotides: 4. Germline V lookup: CDR1 SQVTM, CDR2 ANQGSEA. CDR3 region: CSVGTTGEQYF. The CDR3 DNA reads TGCAGCGTTGGCACGACAGGGGAGCAGTACTTC.